Following are 21 T cell receptor beta chains from one sample sequenced in a study of post-analysis software for immune sequencing data. Findings and caveats of the study: Four to six TRBV segments were significantly more frequent in patients than in controls. TRBV5-6, TRBV5-1 and TRBV20-1 were among these segments.

Their recognized antigens are unknown. Sequencing libraries made from TCR beta cDNA carried unique molecular identifiers. TCRdb analysed the PCR reads with MiXCR anew, one entry per CDR3 protein. The data hold hundreds of thousands of distinct CDR3 sequences, with approximately 53% observed a single time. Sequencing was performed on blood. The receptors derive from a girl between 5 and 17 years old with multiple sclerosis.

This rearrangement joins TRBV10-3 to TRBJ2-5; 8 bases fit TRBD2. Judging by the DNA end, TRBJ2-7 fits better; the J call may be wrong. The germline gives CDR1 ENHRY, CDR2 SYGVKD. CDR3 length: 14 residues. Here the CDR3 reads CAISETSAGGEQYF. The CDR3 DNA reads TGTGCCATCAGCGAGACTAGCGCGGGGGGCGAGCAGTACTTC.

This rearrangement joins TRBV5-1 to TRBJ2-7, with 7 nucleotides matching TRBD2. Germline V gene lookup returns CDR1 SGHRS and CDR2 YFSETQ. V gave up 0 bases and J gave up 1 base; unmatched junction bases: 7. The CDR3 covers 16 residues. CDR3 nucleotide sequence: TGCGCCAGCAGCTTGGAGGCTAGCGGCGTATCCTACGAGCAGTACTTC. Residues: CASSLEASGVSYEQYF.

The V gene is TRBV7-9, the J gene TRBJ2-7, with TRBD1 identical over 7 bases. Germline V gene sequence: CDR1 SEHNR, CDR2 FQNEAQ (reference sequence). Trimming cost V 3 bases and J 0 bases; bases outside gene matches: 8. The CDR3 spans 16 residues. The CDR3 DNA follows: TGTGCCAGCAGCTTGTGGACAGGCAAGAGCTCCTACGAGCAGTACTTC. Protein product: CASSLWTGKSSYEQYF.

The V gene is TRBV11-2, the J gene TRBJ2-3, with TRBD2 matching 9 bases. There are 17 residues in the CDR3. The junction had 6 bases not matched to a gene; V was cut back by 2 bases and J by 0 bases. The V gene's germline CDR1 is SGHAT and CDR2 FQNNGV. CDR3 nucleotide sequence: TGTGCCAGCAGCTTACGGGCTAGCGGGATGAGCACAGATACGCAGTATTTT. Translating it yields CASSLRASGMSTDTQYF.

The chain is built from TRBV13 and TRBJ2-4; D is unclear. Germline V gene data show CDR1 as PRHDT and CDR2 as FYEKMQ (reference sequence). V was cut by 1 base and J by 2 bases, with 21 bases left in between. The CDR3 has 19 residues. This chain's CDR3 is CASSLVGRILGGSKNIQYF. CDR3 DNA sequence: TGTGCCAGCAGCTTAGTCGGACGGATACTTGGTGGGTCCAAAAACATTCAGTACTTC.

This clonotype was seen a handful of times. The chain uses TRBV12-3 or TRBV12-4 and TRBJ2-4; D unclear. The J call may be mistaken, given a closer DNA end match to TRBJ2-7. This CDR3 spans 12 amino acids. The DNA of the CDR3 is TGTGCCAGCAGTTTAAAGACCTACGAGCAGTACTTC. Amino acid sequence: CASSLKTYEQYF.

Here the CDR3 reads CASSLESGRQTQYF. The CDR3 DNA sequence: TGTGCCAGCAGCTTAGAGTCAGGGAGGCAGACCCAGTACTTC. J is TRBJ2-5 and V is TRBV11-2; D perhaps matches TRBD2 (6 bases). CDR1 and CDR2 from the germline V gene are SGHAT and FQNNGV. The CDR3 contains 14 residues. Trimming took off 0 bases at V and 6 bases at J, with 11 bases between the two ends.

This clonotype has only a few counts. The chain carries TRBV4-1 and TRBJ2-7, with 11 nucleotides matching TRBD2. Germline CDR1 reads MGHRA; CDR2 reads YSYEKL. J was trimmed by 2 bases and V by 6 bases; bases with no gene match: 6. This CDR3 has 15 residues. The CDR3 DNA is TGCGCCAGCAGGGGGACTAGCGGAACTCCCTACGAGCAGTACTTC. It translates to CASRGTSGTPYEQYF.

The J gene is TRBJ1-6, the V gene TRBV20-1; D gene uncertain. Trimming took off 1 base at V and 3 bases at J, with 13 bases between the two ends. CDR3 length: 16 residues. Germline CDR1 DFQATT, CDR2 SNEGSKA (reference sequence). The CDR3 loop reads CSARAEIKGYNSPLHF. CDR3 DNA sequence: TGCAGTGCTAGAGCCGAGATAAAGGGCTATAATTCACCCCTCCACTTT.

This clonotype was detected only a few times. The CDR3 spells CSVGLTGALETQYF. In nucleotides, the CDR3 is TGCAGCGTCGGCTTGACAGGGGCCCTAGAGACCCAGTACTTC. The V and J genes are TRBV29-1 and TRBJ2-5; 8 bases are shared with TRBD1. The CDR3 is 14 amino acids. The germline CDR1 and CDR2 sequences are SQVTM and ANQGSEA. V was clipped by 6 bases and J by 4 bases; unmatched bases: 10.

This chain joins TRBV3-1 and TRBJ1-2, with 9 bases matching TRBD1. V lost 5 bases to trimming and J lost 6 bases; unmatched junction nucleotides: 10. The CDR3 length is 15 residues. The germline gives CDR1 LGHDT, CDR2 YNNKEL (reference sequence). This chain's CDR3 is CASSSNRGRWNGYTF. CDR3 coding DNA: TGTGCCAGCAGCTCGAACAGGGGGCGGTGGAATGGCTACACCTTC.

The chain couples TRBV30 to TRBJ2-7; 8 nucleotides align to TRBD1. The J call may be mistaken, given a closer DNA end match to TRBJ2-5. In germline, CDR1 is GTSNPN, CDR2 SVGIG (reference sequence). CDR3 length equals 15 residues. In DNA, the CDR3 is TGTGCCTGGAGTGTATCGAGGACAGGGTTGGAGACCCAGTACTTC. The encoded protein is CAWSVSRTGLETQYF.

The chain uses TRBV5-1 and TRBJ1-1, with D possibly TRBD1 on 5 matching bases. CDR1 and CDR2 (germline): SGHRS, YFSETQ. This CDR3 has 14 residues. V gave up 4 bases and J gave up 5 bases, with 15 bases separating them. The CDR3 sequence: CASSPLRGSTEAFF. DNA of the CDR3: TGCGCCAGCAGCCCACTTCGGGGGTCGACTGAAGCTTTCTTT.

V and J are TRBV5-1 and TRBJ2-3; the D gene is possibly TRBD2 (6 bases). This CDR3 is built from 16 residues. Germline-derived CDR1 and CDR2 are SGHRS and YFSETQ. V lost 1 base, J lost 3 bases, and 15 bases lay in between. CDR3 bases: TGCGCCAGCAGCTTGCAAGGCTCCCGGGGGACAGATACGCAGTATTTT. It translates to CASSLQGSRGTDTQYF. Drawing the rest from reference TRBV5-1 and TRBJ2-3, the complete variable domain is KAGVTQTPRYLIKTRGQQVTLSCSPISGHRSVSWYQQTPGQGLQFLFEYFSETQRNKGNFPGRFSGRQFSNSRSEMNVSTLELGDSALYLCASSLQGSRGTDTQYFGPGTRLTVL.

This clonotype was recorded a few times. The V gene is TRBV12-3 or TRBV12-4, the J gene TRBJ2-5, with D unclear. The V gene lost 2 bases and the J gene lost 4 bases, with 8 bases spanning the gap. The CDR3 runs to 13 residues. The CDR3 region has the DNA TGTGCCAGCAGTTTAACCCCGGGAGAGACCCAGTACTTC. As protein: CASSLTPGETQYF.

This clonotype was seen a few times. This chain connects TRBV5-1 to TRBJ2-3, with 14 bases aligning to TRBD2. The germline CDR1 and CDR2 sequences are SGHRS and YFSETQ. This CDR3 comprises 19 residues. V gave up 4 bases and J gave up 6 bases; unmatched junction bases: 16. Written as DNA, the CDR3 is TGCGCCAGCAGCAATCCCCCGGGACTAGCGGGAGCGAAGGCGGATACGCAGTATTTT. Translated: CASSNPPGLAGAKADTQYF. The full variable domain, with the rest looked up from reference TRBV5-1 and TRBJ2-3, is KAGVTQTPRYLIKTRGQQVTLSCSPISGHRSVSWYQQTPGQGLQFLFEYFSETQRNKGNFPGRFSGRQFSNSRSEMNVSTLELGDSALYLCASSNPPGLAGAKADTQYFGPGTRLTVL.

This clonotype was counted between two and nine times. CDR3 loop: CSVVPLGQNYGYTF. DNA of the CDR3: TGCAGCGTTGTCCCCCTTGGACAGAACTATGGCTACACCTTC. The chain is built from TRBV29-1 and TRBJ1-2; perhaps TRBD1 as D (6 bases). Germline CDR1 is SQVTM and CDR2 is ANQGSEA. V was cut by 4 bases and J by 2 bases, with 14 bases left in between. This CDR3 is built from 14 residues.

The chain couples TRBV10-3 to TRBJ2-6; the D call may be TRBD1 or TRBD2 (5 bases each). CDR3 size: 17 residues. Germline V CDR1 and CDR2: ENHRY, SYGVKD. V was shortened by 6 bases and J by 0 bases, with 15 bases between the two germline ends. CDR3 sequence: CAISGTSRRSGANVLTF. The CDR3, as DNA: TGTGCCATCAGCGGGACCTCCAGACGCTCTGGGGCCAACGTCCTGACTTTC.

This clonotype was observed a handful of times. The V call is TRBV12-3 or TRBV12-4, the J call TRBJ2-5, with D possibly TRBD1 on 7 matching bases. The end of the DNA fits TRBJ2-7 better, so the J call may be wrong. The CDR3 extends over 13 amino acids. The CDR3 DNA is TGTGCCAGCAGATTCACCCAGGGGGGCGAGCAGTACTTC. Its translation: CASRFTQGGEQYF.

This chain uses TRBV2 with TRBJ2-3, with 13 bases aligning to TRBD2. Germline CDR1 reads SNHLY; CDR2 reads FYNNEI. This CDR3 region has 15 residues. Trimming removed 7 bases from V and 3 bases from J; junction bases left unmatched: 4. The CDR3 coding sequence is TGTGCCAGCATTCGGGGACTAGCGGGAACAGATACGCAGTATTTT. This codes for CASIRGLAGTDTQYF.

Written as DNA, the CDR3 is TGCAGCGTTGTAACTGTATCCTACGAGCAGTACTTC. Protein sequence: CSVVTVSYEQYF. This sequence joins TRBV29-1 and TRBJ2-7; D call uncertain. This CDR3 comprises 12 residues. Trimming shortened V by 4 bases and J by 1 base, and 8 bases separated the two germline ends. The germline gives CDR1 SQVTM, CDR2 ANQGSEA.